The 17 T cell receptor beta chains presented below share a single source sample, sequenced in a study of technical replicates of blood from several donors. Measured with immunoSEQ multiplex PCR; TCRdb has only the in-frame clones, and not every one. The profile covers 54,000 or so clones, with roughly 92% appearing a single time and over 0.2% taken by the ten largest. Sequencing was carried out using T cells isolated from PBMCs. All receptors derive from a human donor in good health.

Comments on this clone: Germline and junction disagree at one end, which may indicate a read error. V usage is TRBV5-1 and J usage is TRBJ1-2, with 12 bases fitting TRBD1. This CDR3 spans 14 amino acids. Germline V CDR1 and CDR2: SGHRS, YFSETQ. The CDR3 protein is CASSLGQGADGYTF. The CDR3 DNA is TGCGCCAGCAGTTTGGGACAGGGGGCGGATGGCTACACCTTC.

This clone turned up a few times. The chain employs TRBV5-5 and TRBJ1-1, with TRBD1 as a possible D gene (6 bases). The CDR3 runs to 13 residues. The V and J ends lost 6 bases and 3 bases respectively, with 12 bases between them. The germline V gene has CDR1 SGHKS and CDR2 YYEKEE (reference sequence). The CDR3 nucleotides are TGTGCCAGCAACCTGCCAGGGGACACTGAAGCTTTCTTT. Its protein product is CASNLPGDTEAFF.

The rearrangement links TRBV11-3 to TRBJ2-1; 12 nucleotides align to TRBD1. The J segment lost 4 bases and the V segment lost 7 bases, leaving 5 bases of the junction unmatched. The CDR3 consists of 15 residues. Germline CDR1 and CDR2: SGHNT and YENEEA. The chain's CDR3 is CASILGQGAYNEQFF. CDR3 coding DNA: TGTGCCAGCATATTGGGACAGGGGGCTTACAATGAGCAGTTCTTC.

The chain uses TRBV29-1 and TRBJ2-7; 7 nucleotides agree with TRBD2. The germline gives CDR1 SQVTM, CDR2 ANQGSEA. The CDR3 is made up of 13 amino acids. The junction had 3 bases not matched to a gene; V was cut back by 4 bases and J by 0 bases. The CDR3 here is CSVAERDSYEQYF. The CDR3 coding sequence is TGCAGCGTTGCGGAGCGGGACTCCTACGAGCAGTACTTC.

The rearrangement links TRBV7-9 to TRBJ2-2, with 8 bases matching TRBD2. CDR1 is SEHNR and CDR2 is FQNEAQ in the germline V gene (reference sequence). The CDR3 spans 16 residues. With V trimmed by 4 bases and J by 7 bases, 11 bases remained unmatched. In DNA, the CDR3 is TGTGCCAGCAGCTCTTCCGGGACTAGGGGCGGCGGGGAGCTGTTTTTT. Translation gives CASSSSGTRGGGELFF.

This chain joins TRBV9 and TRBJ2-1, with D possibly being TRBD1 (6 bases). CDR1 is SGDLS and CDR2 is YYNGEE in the germline V gene. The CDR3 contains 16 residues. V lost 4 bases, J lost 7 bases, and 21 bases lay in between. This CDR3 reads CASSPRPRDKGNEQFF. For the CDR3, the DNA is TGTGCCAGCAGCCCCCGCCCCCGGGACAAGGGTAATGAGCAGTTCTTC.

This chain uses TRBV11-3 with TRBJ2-1; D perhaps matches TRBD1 (6 bases). The CDR3 contains 17 residues. Germline loops: CDR1 SGHNT, CDR2 YENEEA. Trimming shortened V by 0 bases and J by 3 bases, and 15 bases separated the two germline ends. The CDR3 sequence is CASSLDPGRGFYNEQFF. CDR3 DNA sequence: TGTGCCAGCAGCTTAGACCCGGGTAGGGGGTTCTACAATGAGCAGTTCTTC.

In this sample, this clone turned up a few times. The CDR3 here is CASSQIRVGGYNEQFF. DNA for the CDR3: TGTGCCAGCAGCCAGATCCGGGTAGGGGGTTACAATGAGCAGTTCTTC. The rearrangement links TRBV7-9 to TRBJ2-1, with D perhaps matching TRBD1 (6 bases). This CDR3 has 16 amino acids. The V gene's germline CDR1 is SEHNR and CDR2 FQNEAQ (reference sequence). Trimming took off 5 bases at V and 4 bases at J, with 18 bases between the two ends.

The chain uses TRBV7-9 and TRBJ2-7; unclear D gene. CDR1 and CDR2 (germline): SEHNR, FQNEAQ (reference sequence). V was cut by 1 base and J by 2 bases, with 6 bases left in between. CDR3 size: 13 residues. CDR3 sequence reads: CASSLDGTYEQYF. CDR3 sequence (DNA): TGTGCCAGCAGCTTAGACGGTACCTACGAGCAGTACTTC.

The chain uses TRBV15 and TRBJ2-7; 7 bases map to TRBD1. Germline V gives CDR1 LNHNV, CDR2 YYDKDF (reference sequence). V shed 4 bases and J 5 bases; nucleotides not matched to a gene: 5. The CDR3 has 13 residues. This CDR3 reads CATSNDRADEQYF. The DNA for the CDR3 is TGTGCCACCAGCAACGACAGGGCGGACGAGCAGTACTTC.

J is TRBJ2-7 and V is TRBV5-4; 7 bases match TRBD1. The CDR3 is 14 residues long. V was clipped by 4 bases and J by 3 bases; unmatched bases: 7. Germline-derived CDR1 and CDR2 are SGHNT and YYREEE (reference sequence). The CDR3 loop reads CASSRSDRFYEQYF. CDR3 nucleotide sequence: TGTGCCAGCAGCCGGTCGGACAGGTTCTACGAGCAGTACTTC.

V and J are TRBV6-6 and TRBJ1-2; 11 nucleotides agree with TRBD1. With 5 bases clipped from V and 4 bases from J, the junction kept 9 bases outside the gene matches. The CDR3 is 16 amino acids. Germline CDR1 reads MNHNY; CDR2 reads SVGAGI (reference sequence). This CDR3 is CASSGQGAVGAYGYTF. Written as DNA, the CDR3 is TGTGCCAGCAGTGGACAGGGGGCCGTAGGGGCCTATGGCTACACCTTC.

The rearrangement joins TRBV6-5 to TRBJ2-1; D is unclear. CDR3 length: 13 amino acids. Germline V gives CDR1 MNHEY, CDR2 SVGAGI. The V gene lost 0 bases and the J gene lost 5 bases, with 5 bases spanning the gap. CDR3 region: CASSYSLNNEQFF. The CDR3 region has the DNA TGTGCCAGCAGTTACTCCTTAAACAATGAGCAGTTCTTC.

V and J are TRBV7-6 and TRBJ2-2; 7 nucleotides match TRBD1. This CDR3 region has 17 residues. J lost 0 bases, V lost 4 bases, and 8 bases had no gene match. The germline gives CDR1 SGHVS, CDR2 FNYEAQ. CDR3 loop: CASSSDRDSSNTGELFF. CDR3 nucleotide sequence: TGTGCCAGCAGCTCTGACAGGGACAGTTCGAACACCGGGGAGCTGTTTTTT.

The chain couples TRBV13 to TRBJ1-5; TRBD1 matches at 12 bases. This CDR3 contains 16 residues. Germline-derived CDR1 and CDR2 are PRHDT and FYEKMQ (reference sequence). V was pared by 2 bases and J by 6 bases, with 5 bases of the junction left unmatched. The CDR3 protein is CASSLRGQGAGQPQHF. The CDR3 DNA is TGTGCCAGCAGCTTAAGGGGACAGGGGGCTGGTCAGCCCCAGCATTTT.

The chain links TRBV18 to TRBJ1-1; TRBD1 agrees at 10 bases. CDR3 size: 17 residues. Trimming cost V 4 bases and J 4 bases; bases outside gene matches: 12. The V gene's germline CDR1 is KGHSH and CDR2 LQKENI. The CDR3 DNA follows: TGTGCCAGCTCACTCAACCCGGGACAGGGGCGGGTCACTGAAGCTTTCTTT. This translates into CASSLNPGQGRVTEAFF.

The V and J genes are TRBV15 and TRBJ1-2, with D uncertain. The V gene's germline CDR1 is LNHNV and CDR2 YYDKDF (reference sequence). This CDR3 spans 14 amino acids. Trimming removed 0 bases at V and 5 bases at J, with 10 bases between. For the CDR3, the DNA is TGTGCCACCAGCAGAGATAAAGGAGATTATGGCTACACCTTC. The encoded protein is CATSRDKGDYGYTF.